This T cell receptor (beta chain) appears in the sequencing data of a study of control samples from healthy donors and cancer patients. V lost 4 bases to trimming and J lost 6 bases; unmatched junction nucleotides: 6. Germline values: CDR1 LGHDT, CDR2 YNNKEL (reference sequence). The CDR3 has 15 residues. The assay was immunoSEQ multiplex PCR, and TCRdb's table has in-frame clones only and misses some. The data hold 90,000 to 100,000 clones, with about four fifths observed a single time. This sequence was found in a woman in her thirties in good health. V is TRBV3-1 (or the pseudogene TRBV3-2) and J is TRBJ1-6; TRBD1 agrees at 7 bases. Sequenced material: blood. The CDR3, as DNA: TGTGCCAGCAGCCCCCGACAGGGCGGTAATTCACCCCTCCACTTT. This codes for CASSPRQGGNSPLHF.